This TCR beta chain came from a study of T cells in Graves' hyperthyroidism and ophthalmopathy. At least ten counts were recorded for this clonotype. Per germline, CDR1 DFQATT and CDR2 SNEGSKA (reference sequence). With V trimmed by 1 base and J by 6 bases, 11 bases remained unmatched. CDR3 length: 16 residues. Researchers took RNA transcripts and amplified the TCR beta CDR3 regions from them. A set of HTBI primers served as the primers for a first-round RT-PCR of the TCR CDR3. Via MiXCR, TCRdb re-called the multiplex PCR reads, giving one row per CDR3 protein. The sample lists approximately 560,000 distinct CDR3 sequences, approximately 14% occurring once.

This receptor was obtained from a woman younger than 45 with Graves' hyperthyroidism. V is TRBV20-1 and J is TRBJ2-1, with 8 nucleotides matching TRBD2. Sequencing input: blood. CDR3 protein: CSARVSAGGWSNEQFF. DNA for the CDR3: TGCAGTGCTAGAGTATCTGCGGGAGGATGGTCCAATGAGCAGTTCTTC.